This T cell receptor beta chain was captured in a study of STAT5B mutations in CD4+ large granular lymphocyte leukemia. Study as a whole: Cryopreserved patient cells were CD8-depleted, then anti-CD4 bead selected. The study, taken as a whole, reports: Compared with healthy controls (2/35), patient top clones favored TRBV06 (8/27).

In the authors' methods: Clonotypes above 5% were considered putative leukemic clones, totaling a few dozen. Only in-frame clones appear in the TCRdb table, and some are missing; sequencing was by immunoSEQ multiplex PCR. That table supplies the V and J calls and clone size; D and trimming were determined from the DNA. This table holds thousands of clones, roughly 84% found once. This clone has more than one count but fewer than ten. As yet, its antigen is unknown. V lost 4 bases to trimming and J lost 8 bases, with 15 bases between them. CDR1 is SGHRS, CDR2 YFSETQ, per germline. The CDR3 spans 13 residues.

The specimen sequenced was PBMCs. The V gene is TRBV5-1, the J gene TRBJ1-2; TRBD1 is a possible D gene (6 bases). The origin of this receptor is a woman in her seventies with CD4+ T-cell large granular lymphocyte leukemia. This CDR3 reads CASSPRTEGGYTF. CDR3 bases: TGCGCCAGCAGCCCCCGGACAGAAGGAGGCTACACCTTC.